The clone carrying this TCR beta chain was observed at least ten times. The target antigen is unknown. This record comes from a study of regulatory T cells in long-lasting Graves disease. Overall study findings and caveats: Persistent patients shared more public clonotypes (approximately 2,700) than newly diagnosed patients (966).

The CDR3 consists of 15 residues. The ends were cut back, 5 bases at V and 4 bases at J, with 17 bases in the middle. Germline CDR1 reads SGHAT; CDR2 reads FQDESV (reference sequence). Indicated time point: persistent/refractory GD, antithyroid drugs over 5 years with positive TRAb. PBMC-derived RNA was used for the TCR library. Patients hailed from an endocrinology department in Xi'an, China. Assembly of TCR beta libraries relied on iRepertoire HTBI primers together with Arm-PCR of CDR3 regions. TCRdb reprocessed the multiplex PCR reads via MiXCR and lists one record per CDR3 protein. The sample lists a few hundred thousand distinct CDR3 sequences, around a fifth occurring once.

The chain carries TRBV11-1 and TRBJ1-1, with a tentative D call TRBD1 (5 bases). The sequences come from peripheral blood mononuclear cells (PBMCs), collected when the disease was refractory, from a patient treated with antithyroid drugs. The clonotype was recovered from a female donor with Graves disease. The chain's CDR3 is CASSLRTRVATEAFF. The CDR3 DNA reads as TGTGCCAGCAGCCTTAGAACCAGGGTGGCCACTGAAGCTTTCTTT.